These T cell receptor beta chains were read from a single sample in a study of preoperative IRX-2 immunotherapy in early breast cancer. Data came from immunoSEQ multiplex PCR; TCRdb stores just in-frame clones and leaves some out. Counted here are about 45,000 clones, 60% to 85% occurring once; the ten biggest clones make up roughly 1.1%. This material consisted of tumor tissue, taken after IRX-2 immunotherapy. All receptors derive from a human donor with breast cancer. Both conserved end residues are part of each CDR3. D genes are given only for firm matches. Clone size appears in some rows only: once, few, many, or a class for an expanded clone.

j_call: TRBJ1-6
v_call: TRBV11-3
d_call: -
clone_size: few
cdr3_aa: CASSLRSSYNSPLHF
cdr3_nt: TGTGCCAGCAGCTTAAGGAGCTCCTATAATTCACCCCTCCACTTT

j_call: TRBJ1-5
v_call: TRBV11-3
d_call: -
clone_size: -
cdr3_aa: CASSLFIPGYSNQPQHF
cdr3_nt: TGTGCCAGCAGCTTATTTATCCCGGGTTATAGCAATCAGCCCCAGCATTTT

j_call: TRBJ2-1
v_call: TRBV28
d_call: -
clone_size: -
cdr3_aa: CASSLNGNEQFF
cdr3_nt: TGTGCCAGCAGTTTGAACGGAAATGAGCAGTTCTTC

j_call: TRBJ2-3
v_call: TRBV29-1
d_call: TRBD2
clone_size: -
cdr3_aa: CSVGASGADTQYF
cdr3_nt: TGCAGCGTTGGGGCTAGCGGCGCAGATACGCAGTATTTT

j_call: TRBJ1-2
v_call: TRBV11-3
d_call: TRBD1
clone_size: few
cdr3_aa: CASRRNSGGGNYGYTF
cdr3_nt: TGTGCCAGCAGGCGAAACTCAGGGGGGGGTAACTATGGCTACACCTTC

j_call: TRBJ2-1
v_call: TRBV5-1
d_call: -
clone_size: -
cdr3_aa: CASSLMTDYNEQFF
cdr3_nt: TGCGCCAGCAGCTTGATGACAGATTACAATGAGCAGTTCTTC

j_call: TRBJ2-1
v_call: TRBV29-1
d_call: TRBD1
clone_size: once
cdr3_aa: CSVRDRGSYNEQFF
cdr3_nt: TGCAGCGTCCGGGACAGGGGTTCCTACAATGAGCAGTTCTTC

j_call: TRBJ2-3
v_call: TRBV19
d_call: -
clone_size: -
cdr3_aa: CASRADWDTQYF
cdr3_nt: TGTGCCAGTAGAGCCGATTGGGATACGCAGTATTTT

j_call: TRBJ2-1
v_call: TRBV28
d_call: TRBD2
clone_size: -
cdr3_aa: CASSPGTSGWRGDEQFF
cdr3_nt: TGTGCCAGCAGCCCCGGGACTAGCGGGTGGAGGGGGGATGAGCAGTTCTTC

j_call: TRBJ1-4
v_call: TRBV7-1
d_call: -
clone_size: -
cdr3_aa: CASRGTLGEKLFF
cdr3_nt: TGTGCCAGCAGAGGGACCCTTGGGGAAAAACTGTTTTTT

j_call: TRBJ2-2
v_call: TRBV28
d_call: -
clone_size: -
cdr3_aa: CASSLSSGKNTGELFF
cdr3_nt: TGTGCCAGCAGTCTCAGCTCGGGAAAAAACACCGGGGAGCTGTTTTTT

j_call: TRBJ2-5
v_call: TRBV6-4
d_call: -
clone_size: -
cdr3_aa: CAIRNQETQYF
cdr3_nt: TGTGCCATCAGGAACCAAGAGACCCAGTACTTC

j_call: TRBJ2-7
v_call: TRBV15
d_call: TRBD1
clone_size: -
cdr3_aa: CATSVPGQGSHEQYF
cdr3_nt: TGTGCCACCAGCGTGCCGGGACAGGGGAGCCACGAGCAGTACTTC

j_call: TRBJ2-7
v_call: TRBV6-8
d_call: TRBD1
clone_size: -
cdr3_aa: CASSYSIGTGTFYEQYF
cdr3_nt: TGTGCCAGCAGTTACTCTATCGGGACAGGGACCTTCTACGAGCAGTACTTC

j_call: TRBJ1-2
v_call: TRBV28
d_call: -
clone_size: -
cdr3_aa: CASSLEGLGYGYTF
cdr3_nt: TGTGCCAGCAGTTTAGAGGGTTTAGGCTATGGCTACACCTTC

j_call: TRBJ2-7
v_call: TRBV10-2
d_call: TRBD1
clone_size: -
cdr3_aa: CASSEPGQGIPREQYF
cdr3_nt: TGCGCCAGCAGTGAGCCCGGACAGGGGATCCCCCGCGAGCAGTACTTC

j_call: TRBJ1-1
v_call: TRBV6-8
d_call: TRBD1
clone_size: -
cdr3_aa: CASTYSGTGYMNTEAFF
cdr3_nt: TGTGCCAGCACCTATTCCGGGACAGGATATATGAACACTGAAGCTTTCTTT

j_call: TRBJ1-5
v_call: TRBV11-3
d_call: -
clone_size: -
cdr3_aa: CASSLDRDVNNQPQHF
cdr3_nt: TGTGCCAGCAGCTTAGACAGGGACGTGAATAATCAGCCCCAGCATTTT

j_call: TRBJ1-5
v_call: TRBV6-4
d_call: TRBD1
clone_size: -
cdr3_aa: CASSESGQGSAYF
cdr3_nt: TGTGCCAGCAGTGAATCGGGACAGGGTTCCGCGTATTTT

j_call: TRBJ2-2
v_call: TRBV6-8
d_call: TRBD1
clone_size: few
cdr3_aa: CASSKRQGMGTGELFF
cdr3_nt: TGTGCCAGCAGTAAAAGACAGGGGATGGGCACCGGGGAGCTGTTTTTT

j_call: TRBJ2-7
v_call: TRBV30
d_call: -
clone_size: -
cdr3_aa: CAWRGGLTSRDYEQYF
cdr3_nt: TGTGCCTGGAGAGGGGGGCTGACCAGCCGAGACTACGAGCAGTACTTC

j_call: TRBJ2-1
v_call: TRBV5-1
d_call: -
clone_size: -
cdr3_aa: CATTPDLDYNEQFF
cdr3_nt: TGCGCCACTACCCCGGACTTGGACTACAATGAGCAGTTCTTC

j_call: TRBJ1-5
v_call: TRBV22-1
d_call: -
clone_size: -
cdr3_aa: CASSLRSGVQPQHF
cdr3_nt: TGTGCCAGCAGTTTACGTTCCGGGGTCCAGCCCCAGCATTTT

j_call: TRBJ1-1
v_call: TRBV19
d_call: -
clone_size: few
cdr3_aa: CASSIVQSTEAFF
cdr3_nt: TGTGCCAGTAGTATAGTTCAGAGCACTGAAGCTTTCTTT

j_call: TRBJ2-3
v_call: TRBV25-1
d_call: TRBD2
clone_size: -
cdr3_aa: CASSHYSGRNVDTQYF
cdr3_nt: TGTGCCAGCAGTCACTATAGCGGGAGGAACGTTGATACGCAGTATTTT

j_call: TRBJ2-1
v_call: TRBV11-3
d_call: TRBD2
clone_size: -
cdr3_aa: CASSLESSGAYNEQFF
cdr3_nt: TGTGCCAGCAGCTTAGAGTCTAGCGGGGCGTACAATGAGCAGTTCTTC

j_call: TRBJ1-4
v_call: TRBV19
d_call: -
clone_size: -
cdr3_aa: CASKGVSNEKLFF
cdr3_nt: TGTGCCAGTAAAGGGGTATCTAATGAAAAACTGTTTTTT

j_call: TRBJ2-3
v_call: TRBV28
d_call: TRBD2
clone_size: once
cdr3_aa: CASSFSGTSGTDTQYF
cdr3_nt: TGTGCCAGCAGTTTCTCCGGGACTAGCGGCACAGATACGCAGTATTTT

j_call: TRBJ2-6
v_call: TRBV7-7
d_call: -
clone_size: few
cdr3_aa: CASSRDVTGANVLTF
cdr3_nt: TGTGCCAGCAGCCGGGACGTCACTGGGGCCAACGTCCTGACTTTC

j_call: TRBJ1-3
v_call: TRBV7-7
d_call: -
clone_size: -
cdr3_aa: CASSQGGNSGNTIYF
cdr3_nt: TGTGCCAGCAGCCAAGGAGGAAACTCTGGAAACACCATATATTTT

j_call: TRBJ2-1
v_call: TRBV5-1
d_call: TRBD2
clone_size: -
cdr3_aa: CASSSLSSGTSGSNGQFF
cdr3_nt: TGCGCCAGCAGCTCCCTCTCGTCCGGGACTAGCGGCAGCAACGGGCAGTTCTTC

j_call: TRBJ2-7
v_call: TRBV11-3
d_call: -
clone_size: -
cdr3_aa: CASSLDRNLPYEQYF
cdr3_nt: TGTGCCAGCAGCTTAGATCGAAACTTACCCTACGAGCAGTACTTC

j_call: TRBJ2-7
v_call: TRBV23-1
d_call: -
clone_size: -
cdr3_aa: CASSLALGNEQYF
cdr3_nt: TGCGCCAGCAGCTTAGCGCTGGGAAACGAGCAGTACTTC

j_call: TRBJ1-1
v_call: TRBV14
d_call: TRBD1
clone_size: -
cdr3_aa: CASSGQVDTEAFF
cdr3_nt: TGTGCCAGCAGCGGACAGGTCGACACTGAAGCTTTCTTT

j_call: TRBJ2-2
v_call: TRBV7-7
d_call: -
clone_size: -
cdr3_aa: CASSPPAGYTGELFF
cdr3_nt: TGTGCCAGCAGCCCGCCCGCTGGATACACCGGGGAGCTGTTTTTT

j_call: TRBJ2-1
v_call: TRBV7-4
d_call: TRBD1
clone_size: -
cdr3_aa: CASSWEDRGGYNEQFF
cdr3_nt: TGTGCCAGCAGCTGGGAGGACAGGGGAGGGTACAATGAGCAGTTCTTC

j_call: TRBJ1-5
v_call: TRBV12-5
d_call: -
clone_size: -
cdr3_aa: CASTSQGNQPQHF
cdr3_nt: TGTGCCAGTACCAGTCAGGGTAATCAGCCCCAGCATTTT

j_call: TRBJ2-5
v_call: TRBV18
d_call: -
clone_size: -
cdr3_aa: CASSPLEGSQETQYF
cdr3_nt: TGTGCCAGCTCACCCTTGGAAGGGTCCCAAGAGACCCAGTACTTC

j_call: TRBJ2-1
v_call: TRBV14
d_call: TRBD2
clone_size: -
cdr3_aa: CASSQGLAGVNEQFF
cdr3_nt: TGTGCCAGCAGCCAAGGCCTAGCGGGAGTTAATGAGCAGTTCTTC

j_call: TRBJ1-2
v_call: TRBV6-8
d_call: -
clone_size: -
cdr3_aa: CASSYSPGWNYGYTF
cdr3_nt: TGTGCCAGCAGTTACTCCCCAGGGTGGAACTATGGCTACACCTTC

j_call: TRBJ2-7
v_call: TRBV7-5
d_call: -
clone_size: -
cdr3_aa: CASSSETNRDRITYEQYF
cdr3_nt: TGTGCCAGCAGCTCGGAAACAAACCGGGACAGGATCACCTACGAGCAGTACTTC

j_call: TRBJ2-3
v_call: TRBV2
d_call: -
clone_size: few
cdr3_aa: CASSGGQSTDTQYF
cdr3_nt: TGTGCCAGCAGTGGGGGACAAAGCACAGATACGCAGTATTTT

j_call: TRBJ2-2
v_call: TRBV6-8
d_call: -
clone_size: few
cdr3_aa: CASKRVNTGELFF
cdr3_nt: TGTGCCAGCAAGCGCGTCAACACCGGGGAGCTGTTTTTT

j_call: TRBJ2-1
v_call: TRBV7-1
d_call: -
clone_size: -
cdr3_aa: CASSQKMGRNEQFF
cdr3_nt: TGTGCCAGCAGCCAGAAGATGGGACGGAATGAGCAGTTCTTC

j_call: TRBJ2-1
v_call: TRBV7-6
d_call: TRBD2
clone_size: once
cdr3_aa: CASSLTLAGANNEQFF
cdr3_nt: TGTGCCAGCAGCCTCACTTTAGCGGGGGCCAACAATGAGCAGTTCTTC

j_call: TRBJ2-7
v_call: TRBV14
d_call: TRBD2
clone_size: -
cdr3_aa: CASSQVGLAGTEQYF
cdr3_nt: TGTGCCAGCAGCCAAGTCGGGCTAGCGGGAACCGAGCAGTACTTC

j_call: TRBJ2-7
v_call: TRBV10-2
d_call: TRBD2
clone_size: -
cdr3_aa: CASRATSGGLYEQYF
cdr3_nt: TGCGCCAGCAGGGCAACTAGCGGGGGTCTCTACGAGCAGTACTTC

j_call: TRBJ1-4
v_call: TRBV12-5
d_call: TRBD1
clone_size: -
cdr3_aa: CASLSGGGEKLFF
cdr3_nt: TGTGCCAGCCTATCAGGGGGGGGTGAAAAACTGTTTTTT

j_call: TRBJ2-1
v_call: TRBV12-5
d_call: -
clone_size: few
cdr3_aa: CASISYPPVGNEQFF
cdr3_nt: TGTGCCAGCATTTCGTATCCCCCGGTGGGCAATGAGCAGTTCTTC

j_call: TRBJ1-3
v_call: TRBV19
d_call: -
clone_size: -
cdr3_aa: CASQTAGNTIYF
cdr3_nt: TGTGCCAGTCAGACAGCGGGAAACACCATATATTTT

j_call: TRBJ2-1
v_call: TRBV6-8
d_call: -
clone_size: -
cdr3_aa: CASTPGRSSYNEQFF
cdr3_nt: TGTGCCAGCACCCCAGGACGGAGCTCCTACAATGAGCAGTTCTTC

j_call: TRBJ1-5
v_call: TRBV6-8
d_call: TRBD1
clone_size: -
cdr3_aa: CAISLQGDGQPQHF
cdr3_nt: TGTGCCATCAGTCTACAGGGGGACGGTCAGCCCCAGCATTTT

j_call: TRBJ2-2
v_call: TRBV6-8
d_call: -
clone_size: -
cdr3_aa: CASSFESGELFF
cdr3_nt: TGTGCCAGCAGTTTCGAGTCCGGGGAGCTGTTTTTT

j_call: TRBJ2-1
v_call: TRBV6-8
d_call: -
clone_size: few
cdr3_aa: CASSQTHERNEQFF
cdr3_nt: TGTGCCAGCAGTCAGACCCACGAGAGGAATGAGCAGTTCTTC

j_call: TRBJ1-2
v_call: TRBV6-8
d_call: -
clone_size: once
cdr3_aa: CASKGQQNYGYTF
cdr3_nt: TGTGCCAGCAAGGGGCAGCAGAACTATGGCTACACCTTC

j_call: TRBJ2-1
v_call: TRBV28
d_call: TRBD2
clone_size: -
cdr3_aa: CASSPGLATYNEQFF
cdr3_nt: TGTGCCAGCAGCCCAGGACTAGCGACTTACAATGAGCAGTTCTTC